This entry describes one TCR beta chain. The target antigen is unknown. These data belong to a study of cytomegalovirus exposure and HLA in healthy donors. Whole-study context: Most donors, 70% to 85% of more than 300 genotyped, fell in the Caucasian-associated ancestry cluster.

The study, taken as a whole, reports: A later analysis appeared to link common viral pathogens to several of the most significant clusters.

Germline CDR1 and CDR2: MNHEY and SMNVEV (reference sequence). The CDR3 loop spans 17 amino acids. V lost 6 bases, J lost 0 bases, and 19 bases lay in between. 13 Jbeta primers and 60 Vbeta primers were used for the PCR. The method was immunoSEQ multiplex PCR; TCRdb's version includes in-frame clones alone and lacks a portion of them. The repertoire consists of about 130,000 clones, with 65% to 85% occurring once and the leading ten covering around 4%. This TCR was recovered from a man aged 18 to 29 in good health and CMV-seropositive. The specimen was PBMCs. V and J are TRBV27 and TRBJ2-3, with a weak D call TRBD1 (5 bases). CDR3 coding DNA: TGTGCCAGCAGGTCAGGGTTGCCAGTTCTGAGCACAGATACGCAGTATTTT. Protein: CASRSGLPVLSTDTQYF.